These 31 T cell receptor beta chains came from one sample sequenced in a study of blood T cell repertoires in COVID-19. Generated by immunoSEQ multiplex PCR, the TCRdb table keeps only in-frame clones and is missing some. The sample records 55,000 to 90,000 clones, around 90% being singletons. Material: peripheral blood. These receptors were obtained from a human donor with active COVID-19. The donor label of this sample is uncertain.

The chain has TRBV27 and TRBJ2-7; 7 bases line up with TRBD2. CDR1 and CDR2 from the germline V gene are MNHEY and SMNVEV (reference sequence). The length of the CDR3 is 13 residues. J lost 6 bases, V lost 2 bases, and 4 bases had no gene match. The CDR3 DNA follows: TGTGCCAGCAGTTTAAGCGGGATTAGCGAGCAGTACTTC. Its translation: CASSLSGISEQYF.

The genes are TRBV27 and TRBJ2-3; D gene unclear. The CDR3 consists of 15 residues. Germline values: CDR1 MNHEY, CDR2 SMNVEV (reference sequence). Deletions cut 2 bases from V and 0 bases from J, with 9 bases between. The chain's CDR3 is CASSLTSLSTDTQYF. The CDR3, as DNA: TGTGCCAGCAGTTTAACGAGTTTGAGCACAGATACGCAGTATTTT.

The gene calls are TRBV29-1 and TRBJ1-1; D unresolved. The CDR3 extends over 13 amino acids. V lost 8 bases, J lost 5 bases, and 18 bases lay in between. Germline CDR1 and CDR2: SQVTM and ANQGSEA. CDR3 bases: TGCAGCCTCGGCGGGCCGGCAATAACTGAAGCTTTCTTT. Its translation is CSLGGPAITEAFF.

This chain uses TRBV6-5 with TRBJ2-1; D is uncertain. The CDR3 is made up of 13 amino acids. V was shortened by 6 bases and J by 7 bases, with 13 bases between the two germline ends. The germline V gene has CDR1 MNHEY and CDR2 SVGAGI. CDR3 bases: TGTGCCAGCAGAAGAGTCAGCGAGAATGAGCAGTTCTTC. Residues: CASRRVSENEQFF.

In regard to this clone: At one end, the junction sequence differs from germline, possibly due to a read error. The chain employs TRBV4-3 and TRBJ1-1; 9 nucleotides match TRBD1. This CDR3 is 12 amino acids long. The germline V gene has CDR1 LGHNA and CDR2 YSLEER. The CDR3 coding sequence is TGCGCCAGCAGCCATCAGGACAGGGGATGGTCCTTT. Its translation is CASSHQDRGWSF.

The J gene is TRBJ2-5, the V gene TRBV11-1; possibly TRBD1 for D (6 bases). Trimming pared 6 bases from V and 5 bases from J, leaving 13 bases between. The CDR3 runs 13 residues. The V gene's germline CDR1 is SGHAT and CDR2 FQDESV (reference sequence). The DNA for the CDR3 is TGTGCCAGCAGACCAACAGGGATCGAGACCCAGTACTTC. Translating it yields CASRPTGIETQYF.

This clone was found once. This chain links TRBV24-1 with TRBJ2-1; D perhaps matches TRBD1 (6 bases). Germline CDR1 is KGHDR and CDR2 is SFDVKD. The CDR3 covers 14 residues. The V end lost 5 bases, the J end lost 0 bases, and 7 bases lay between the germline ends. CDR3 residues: CATSGDTSYNEQFF. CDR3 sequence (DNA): TGTGCCACCAGTGGGGACACCTCCTACAATGAGCAGTTCTTC.

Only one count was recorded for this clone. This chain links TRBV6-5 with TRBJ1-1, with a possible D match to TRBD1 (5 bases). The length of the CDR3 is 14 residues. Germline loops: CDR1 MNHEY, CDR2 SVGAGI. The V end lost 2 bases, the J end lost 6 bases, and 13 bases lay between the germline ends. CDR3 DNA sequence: TGTGCCAGCAGTTACGGCGGGGGAATCGCTGAAGCTTTCTTT. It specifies CASSYGGGIAEAFF.

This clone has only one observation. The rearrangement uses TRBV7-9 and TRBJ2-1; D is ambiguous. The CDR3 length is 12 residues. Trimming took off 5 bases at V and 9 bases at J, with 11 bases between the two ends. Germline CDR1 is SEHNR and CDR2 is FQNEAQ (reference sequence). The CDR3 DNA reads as TGTGCCAGCAGCCCGATAGCCCGTGAGCAGTTCTTC. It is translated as CASSPIAREQFF. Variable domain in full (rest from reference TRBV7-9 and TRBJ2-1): DTGVSQNPRHKITKRGQNVTFRCDPISEHNRLYWYRQTLGQGPEFLTYFQNEAQLEKSRLLSDRFSAERPKGSFSTLEIQRTEQGDSAMYLCASSPIAREQFFGPGTRLTVL.

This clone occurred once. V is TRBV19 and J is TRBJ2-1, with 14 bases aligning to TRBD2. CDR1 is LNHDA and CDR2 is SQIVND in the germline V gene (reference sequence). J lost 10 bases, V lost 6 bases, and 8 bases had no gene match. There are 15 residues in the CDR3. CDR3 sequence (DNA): TGTGCCAGTAGCCCCGGGACTAGCGGGAGTAGCGAGCAGTTCTTC. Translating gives CASSPGTSGSSEQFF.

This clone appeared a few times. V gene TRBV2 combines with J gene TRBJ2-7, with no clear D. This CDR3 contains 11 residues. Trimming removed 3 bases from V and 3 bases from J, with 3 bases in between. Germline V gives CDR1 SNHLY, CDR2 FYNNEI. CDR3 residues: CASSDSYEQYF. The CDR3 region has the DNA TGTGCCAGCAGTGACAGCTACGAGCAGTACTTC.

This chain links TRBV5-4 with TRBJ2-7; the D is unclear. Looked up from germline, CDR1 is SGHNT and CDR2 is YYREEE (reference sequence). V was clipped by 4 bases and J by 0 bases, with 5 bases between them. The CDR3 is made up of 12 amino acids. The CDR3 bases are TGTGCCAGCAGCACCAGCTCCTACGAGCAGTACTTC. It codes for CASSTSSYEQYF.

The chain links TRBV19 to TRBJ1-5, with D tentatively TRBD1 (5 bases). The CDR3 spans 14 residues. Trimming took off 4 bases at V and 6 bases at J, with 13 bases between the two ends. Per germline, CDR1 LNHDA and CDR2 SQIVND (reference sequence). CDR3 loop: CASSNGRAGQPQHF. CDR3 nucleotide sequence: TGTGCCAGTAGTAACGGCAGGGCAGGTCAGCCCCAGCATTTT.

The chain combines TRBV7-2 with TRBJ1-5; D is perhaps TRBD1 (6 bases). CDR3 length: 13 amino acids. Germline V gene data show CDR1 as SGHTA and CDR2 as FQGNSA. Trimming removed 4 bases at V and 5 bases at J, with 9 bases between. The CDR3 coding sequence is TGTGCCAGCAGCTCGCACAGGGATCAGCCCCAGCATTTT. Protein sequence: CASSSHRDQPQHF.

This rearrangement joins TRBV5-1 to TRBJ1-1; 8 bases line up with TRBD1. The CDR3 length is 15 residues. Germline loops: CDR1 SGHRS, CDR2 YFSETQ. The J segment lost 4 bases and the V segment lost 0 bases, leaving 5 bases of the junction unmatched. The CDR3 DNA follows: TGCGCCAGCAGCTTGGGGGATACAGGGGGCACTGAAGCTTTCTTT. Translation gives CASSLGDTGGTEAFF.

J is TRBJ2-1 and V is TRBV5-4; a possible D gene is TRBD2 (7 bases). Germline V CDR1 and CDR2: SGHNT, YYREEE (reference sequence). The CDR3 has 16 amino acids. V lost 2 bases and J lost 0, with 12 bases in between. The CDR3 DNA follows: TGTGCCAGCAGCTTTGGGGGGGCTAGCTCCTACAATGAGCAGTTCTTC. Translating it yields CASSFGGASSYNEQFF.

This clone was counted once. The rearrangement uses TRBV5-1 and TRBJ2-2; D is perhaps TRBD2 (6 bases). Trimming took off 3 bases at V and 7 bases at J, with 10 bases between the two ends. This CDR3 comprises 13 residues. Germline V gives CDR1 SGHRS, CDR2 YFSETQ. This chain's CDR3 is CASSYGGVGELFF. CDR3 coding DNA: TGCGCCAGCAGCTATGGCGGGGTCGGGGAGCTGTTTTTT.

The CDR3 DNA reads TGTGCCAGCAGCCAAGAAGGAGGGAGGGGTTACAATGAGCAGTTCTTC. Protein: CASSQEGGRGYNEQFF. The V and J genes are TRBV14 and TRBJ2-1; 7 positions match TRBD2. The J segment lost 4 bases and the V segment lost 0 bases, leaving 6 bases of the junction unmatched. This CDR3 has 16 residues. CDR1 is SGHDN, CDR2 FVKESK, per germline.

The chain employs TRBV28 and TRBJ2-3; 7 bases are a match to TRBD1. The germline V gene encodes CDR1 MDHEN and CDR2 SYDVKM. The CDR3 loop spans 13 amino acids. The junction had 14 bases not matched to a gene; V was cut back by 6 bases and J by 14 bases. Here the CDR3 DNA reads TGTGCCAGCAGCCTGACCCGACAGGGATTATGGTATTTT. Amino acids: CASSLTRQGLWYF.

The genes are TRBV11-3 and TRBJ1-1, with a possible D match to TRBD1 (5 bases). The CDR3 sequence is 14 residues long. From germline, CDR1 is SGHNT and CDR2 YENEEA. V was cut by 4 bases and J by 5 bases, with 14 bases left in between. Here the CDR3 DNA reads TGTGCCAGCAGCTCCATGGGACGGGAGACTGAAGCTTTCTTT. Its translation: CASSSMGRETEAFF.

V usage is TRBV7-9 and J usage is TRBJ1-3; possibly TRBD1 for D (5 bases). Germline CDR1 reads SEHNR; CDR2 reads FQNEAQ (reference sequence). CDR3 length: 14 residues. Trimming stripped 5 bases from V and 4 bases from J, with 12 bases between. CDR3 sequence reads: CASSVQGSGNTIYF. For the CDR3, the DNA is TGTGCCAGCAGCGTCCAGGGTTCAGGAAACACCATATATTTT.

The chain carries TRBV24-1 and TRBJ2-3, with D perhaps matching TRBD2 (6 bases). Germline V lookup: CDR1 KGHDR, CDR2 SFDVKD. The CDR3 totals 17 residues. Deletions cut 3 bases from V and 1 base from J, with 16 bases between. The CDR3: CATSDTGGMARTDTQYF. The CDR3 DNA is TGTGCCACCAGTGATACCGGGGGTATGGCTCGCACAGATACGCAGTATTTT.

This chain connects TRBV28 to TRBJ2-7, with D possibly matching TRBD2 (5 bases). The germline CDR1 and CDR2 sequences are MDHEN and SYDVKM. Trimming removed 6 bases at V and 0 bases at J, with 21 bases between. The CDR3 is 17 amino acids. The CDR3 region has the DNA TGTGCCAGCAGAACCGCCGGCAGGCTAGGGAGCTCCTACGAGCAGTACTTC. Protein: CASRTAGRLGSSYEQYF.

The CDR3 DNA is TGTGCCAGCAGCTTAGACAGGGGCTCCTACGAGCAGTACTTC. This gives the protein CASSLDRGSYEQYF. V usage is TRBV11-2 and J usage is TRBJ2-7; D might be TRBD1 (6 bases). The CDR3 is 14 residues long. The germline V and J ends were trimmed by 0 bases and 0 bases, with 6 bases remaining between them. Germline assignment: CDR1 SGHAT and CDR2 FQNNGV.

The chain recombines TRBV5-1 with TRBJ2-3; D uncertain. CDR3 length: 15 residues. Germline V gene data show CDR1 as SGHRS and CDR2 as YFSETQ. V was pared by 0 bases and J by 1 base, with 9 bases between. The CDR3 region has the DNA TGCGCCAGCAGCTTGGACCCCGCGGGCACAGATACGCAGTATTTT. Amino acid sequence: CASSLDPAGTDTQYF.

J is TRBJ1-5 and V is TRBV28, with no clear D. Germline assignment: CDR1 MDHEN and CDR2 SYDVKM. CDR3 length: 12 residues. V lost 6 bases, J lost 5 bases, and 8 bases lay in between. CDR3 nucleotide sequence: TGTGCCAGCAGGAGAGCTGATCAGCCCCAGCATTTT. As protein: CASRRADQPQHF.

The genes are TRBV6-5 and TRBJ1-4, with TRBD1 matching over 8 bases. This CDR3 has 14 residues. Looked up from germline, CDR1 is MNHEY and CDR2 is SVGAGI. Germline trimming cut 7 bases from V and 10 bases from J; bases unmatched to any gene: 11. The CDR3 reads CASIPGQGHGKLFF. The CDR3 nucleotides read TGTGCCAGCATCCCCGGACAGGGTCACGGAAAACTGTTTTTT.

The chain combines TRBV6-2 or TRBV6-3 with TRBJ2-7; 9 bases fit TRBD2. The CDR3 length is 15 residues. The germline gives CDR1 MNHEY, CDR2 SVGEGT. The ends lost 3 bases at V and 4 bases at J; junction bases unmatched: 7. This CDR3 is CASSYKASGIYEQYF. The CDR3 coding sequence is TGTGCCAGCAGTTATAAGGCTAGCGGGATTTACGAGCAGTACTTC.

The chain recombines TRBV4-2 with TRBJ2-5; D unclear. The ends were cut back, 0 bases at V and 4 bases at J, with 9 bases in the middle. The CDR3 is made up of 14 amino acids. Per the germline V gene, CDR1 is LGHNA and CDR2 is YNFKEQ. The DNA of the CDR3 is TGTGCCAGCAGCCAAGAGCCGGGTCCAGAGACCCAGTACTTC. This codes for CASSQEPGPETQYF.

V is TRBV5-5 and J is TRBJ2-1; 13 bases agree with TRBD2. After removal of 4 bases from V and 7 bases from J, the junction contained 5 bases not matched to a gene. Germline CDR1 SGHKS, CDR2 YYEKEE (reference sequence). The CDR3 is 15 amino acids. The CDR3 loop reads CASSGGTSGINEQFF. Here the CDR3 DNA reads TGTGCCAGCAGCGGGGGGACTAGCGGGATAAATGAGCAGTTCTTC.

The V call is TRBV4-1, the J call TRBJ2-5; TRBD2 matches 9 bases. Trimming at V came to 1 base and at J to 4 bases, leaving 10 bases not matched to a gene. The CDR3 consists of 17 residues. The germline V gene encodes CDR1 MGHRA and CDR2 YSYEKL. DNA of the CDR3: TGCGCCAGCAGCCAAGGCTTAGCGGGAGCCGGAGGAGAGACCCAGTACTTC. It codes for CASSQGLAGAGGETQYF.